Listed below are T cell receptor beta chains from one sample, sequenced in a study of T cell responses to AZD1222 COVID-19 vaccine. Assay used: immunoSEQ multiplex PCR; TCRdb lists only in-frame clones, some missing. The sample lists about 150,000 clones, 94% occurring once. The sample here was peripheral blood, taken on day 0 of AZD1222 vaccination. These receptors were obtained from an adult in good health. The CDR3 runs from the conserved cysteine through the conserved F or W. D genes are given only for firm matches. Expanded clones are given a class, and other clones once, few, many or no size at all.

CDR3aa,CDR3nt,v_gene,abundance,d_gene,j_gene
CASSDQGQGTIATNEKLFF,TGTGCCAGCAGCGACCAGGGACAGGGGACTATTGCAACTAATGAAAAACTGTTTTTT,TRBV7-7,.,TRBD1,TRBJ1-4
CASSHRHSNQPQHF,TGTGCCAGCAGCCACCGACATAGCAATCAGCCCCAGCATTTT,TRBV3-1/TRBV3-2,.,.,TRBJ1-5
CASSLGIGTYNEQFF,TGTGCCAGCAGCTTAGGTATAGGGACTTACAATGAGCAGTTCTTC,TRBV7-9,.,.,TRBJ2-1
CASSPNRGFAFF,TGCGCCAGCAGCCCAAACAGGGGGTTTGCTTTCTTT,TRBV5-1,.,TRBD1,TRBJ1-1
CASGQTPPDGYTEAFF,TGTGCTAGTGGTCAAACACCTCCAGACGGGTACACTGAAGCTTTCTTT,TRBV12-5,once,.,TRBJ1-1
CSVGGTGGLNEQFF,TGCAGCGTTGGCGGGACAGGGGGCCTCAATGAGCAGTTCTTC,TRBV29-1,.,TRBD1,TRBJ2-1
CASSPRIFGYNEQFF,TGTGCCAGCAGCCCAAGAATATTTGGCTACAATGAGCAGTTCTTC,TRBV5-8,.,.,TRBJ2-1
CASRGPERTDTQYF,TGTGCCAGCAGGGGACCCGAGCGGACAGATACGCAGTATTTT,TRBV2,.,.,TRBJ2-3
CASSTRDSGYQPQHF,TGTGCCAGTAGTACCCGGGACAGCGGTTATCAGCCCCAGCATTTT,TRBV19,.,TRBD1,TRBJ1-5
CASSPGGFANEKLFF,TGTGCCAGCAGCCCCGGGGGGTTTGCTAATGAAAAACTGTTTTTT,TRBV11-2,.,.,TRBJ1-4
CASSLAPSGRGETQYF,TGTGCCAGCAGCTTAGCGCCCAGCGGGAGAGGGGAGACCCAGTACTTC,TRBV7-2,.,TRBD2,TRBJ2-5
CASSRTGVSGNTIYF,TGTGCCAGCAGTCGCACAGGGGTCTCTGGAAACACCATATATTTT,TRBV6-5,.,TRBD1,TRBJ1-3
CASSQDLAKGHEKLFF,TGCGCCAGCAGCCAAGATTTAGCAAAAGGACATGAAAAACTGTTTTTT,TRBV4-1,.,.,TRBJ1-4
CASSFVGYGYTF,TGTGCCAGCAGTTTTGTGGGCTATGGCTACACCTTC,TRBV28,.,.,TRBJ1-2
CASSQDWETPSYNEQFF,TGTGCCAGCAGCCAAGATTGGGAGACACCTTCCTACAATGAGCAGTTCTTC,TRBV3-1/TRBV3-2,.,.,TRBJ2-1
CASSSGRNEQFF,TGTGCCAGCAGTTCAGGGCGGAATGAGCAGTTCTTC,TRBV12-3/TRBV12-4,.,.,TRBJ2-1
CASSYRDRINEQFF,TGTGCCAGCAGTTACCGGGACAGGATCAATGAGCAGTTCTTC,TRBV6-2/TRBV6-3,.,TRBD1,TRBJ2-1
CASSLDREGYGYTF,TGTGCCAGCAGCTTAGACAGGGAGGGCTATGGCTACACCTTC,TRBV7-9,.,.,TRBJ1-2
CASSERTGVGNTIYF,TGTGCCAGCAGTGAGAGGACAGGGGTGGGAAACACCATATATTTT,TRBV25-1,.,TRBD1,TRBJ1-3
CATSRDLIGGWTPQHF,TGTGCCACCAGCAGAGATCTTATAGGCGGATGGACCCCCCAGCATTTT,TRBV15,.,.,TRBJ1-5
CASSVGYGGNTEAFF,TGTGCCAGCAGCGTGGGTTACGGTGGGAACACTGAAGCTTTCTTT,TRBV9,.,.,TRBJ1-1
CASSGTGGLQPQHF,TGTGCCAGCTCCGGGACAGGGGGCCTTCAGCCCCAGCATTTT,TRBV19,.,TRBD1,TRBJ1-5
CASSLEGSQETQYF,TGTGCCAGCAGTTTAGAGGGCAGTCAGGAGACCCAGTACTTC,TRBV27,.,.,TRBJ2-5
CASSLGPREGYTF,TGTGCCAGCTCTCTCGGACCGAGAGAGGGCTACACCTTC,TRBV18,.,.,TRBJ1-2